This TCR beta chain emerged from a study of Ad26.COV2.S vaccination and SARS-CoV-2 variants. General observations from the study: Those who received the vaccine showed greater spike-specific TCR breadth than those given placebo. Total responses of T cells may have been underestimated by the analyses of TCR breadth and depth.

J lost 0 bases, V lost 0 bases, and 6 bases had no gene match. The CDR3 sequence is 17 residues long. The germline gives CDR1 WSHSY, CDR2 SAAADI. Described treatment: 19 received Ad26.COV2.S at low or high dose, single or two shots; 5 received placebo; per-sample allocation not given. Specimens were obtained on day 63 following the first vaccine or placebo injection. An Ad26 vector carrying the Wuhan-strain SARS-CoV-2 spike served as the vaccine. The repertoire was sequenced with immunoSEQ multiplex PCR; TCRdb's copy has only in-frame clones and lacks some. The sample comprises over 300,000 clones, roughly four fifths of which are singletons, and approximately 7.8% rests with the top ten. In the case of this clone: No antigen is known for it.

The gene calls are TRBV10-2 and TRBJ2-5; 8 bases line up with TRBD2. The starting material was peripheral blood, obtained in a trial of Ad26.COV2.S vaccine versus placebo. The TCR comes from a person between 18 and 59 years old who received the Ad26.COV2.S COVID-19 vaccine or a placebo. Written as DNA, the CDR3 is TGCGCCAGCAGTGAGTCGATAGTAGCGGGGTACCAAGAGACCCAGTACTTC. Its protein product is CASSESIVAGYQETQYF.